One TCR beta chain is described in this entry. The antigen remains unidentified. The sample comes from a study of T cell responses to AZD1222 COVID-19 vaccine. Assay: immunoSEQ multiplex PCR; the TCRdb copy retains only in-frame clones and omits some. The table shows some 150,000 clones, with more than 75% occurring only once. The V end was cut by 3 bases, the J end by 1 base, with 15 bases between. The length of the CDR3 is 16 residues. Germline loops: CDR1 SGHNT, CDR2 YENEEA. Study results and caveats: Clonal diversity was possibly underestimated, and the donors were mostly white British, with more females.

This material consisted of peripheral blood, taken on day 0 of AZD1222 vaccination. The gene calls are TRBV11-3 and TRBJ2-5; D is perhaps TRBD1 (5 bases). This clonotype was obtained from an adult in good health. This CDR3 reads CASSFGGRGSQETQYF. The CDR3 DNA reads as TGTGCCAGCAGCTTTGGCGGTAGGGGTTCCCAAGAGACCCAGTACTTC. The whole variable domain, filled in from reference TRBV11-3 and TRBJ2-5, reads EAGVVQSPRYKIIEKKQPVAFWCNPISGHNTLYWYLQNLGQGPELLIRYENEEAVDDSQLPKDRFSAERLKGVDSTLKIQPAELGDSAVYLCASSFGGRGSQETQYFGPGTRLLVL.